Sequencing of this TCR beta chain was carried out in a study of blood T cell repertoires in COVID-19. Study at large: There were acute and convalescent COVID-19 samples, and they came from the United States, Italy and Spain. PBMCs, B-cell-depleted T cells, or T cells provided the cDNA or gDNA that made up the material.

This clone was recorded only once. In the original processing: Reference gene primer amplification gave estimated nucleated cell counts. Sequencing used immunoSEQ multiplex PCR; TCRdb keeps in-frame clones, though not all of them. V and J calls and clone size are copied from that table; D and trimming were computed from the DNA. The table lists approximately 160,000 clones, roughly 73% of them singletons. With V trimmed by 7 bases and J by 2 bases, 6 bases remained unmatched. This CDR3 spans 14 amino acids. Germline V CDR1 and CDR2: LNHDA, SQIVND (reference sequence). This TCR was sampled from a man between 70 and 80 years old with acute or convalescent COVID-19. Sequencing was carried out using peripheral blood. The genes are TRBV19 and TRBJ2-3; 7 bases map to TRBD1. CDR3 bases: TGTGCCAGTACCGACAGGGCCTACACAGATACGCAGTATTTT. Amino acid sequence: CASTDRAYTDTQYF.